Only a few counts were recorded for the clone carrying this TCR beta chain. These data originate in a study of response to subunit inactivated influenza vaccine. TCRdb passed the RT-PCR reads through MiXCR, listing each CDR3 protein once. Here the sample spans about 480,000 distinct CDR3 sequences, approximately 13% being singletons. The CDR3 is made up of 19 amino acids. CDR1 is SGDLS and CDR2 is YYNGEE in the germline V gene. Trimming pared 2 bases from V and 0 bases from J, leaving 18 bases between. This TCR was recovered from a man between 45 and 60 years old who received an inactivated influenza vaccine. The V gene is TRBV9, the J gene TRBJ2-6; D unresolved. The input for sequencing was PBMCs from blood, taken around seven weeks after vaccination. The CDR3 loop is CASSVRQNEHYSGANVLTF. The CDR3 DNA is TGTGCCAGCAGCGTTAGGCAGAACGAACACTACTCTGGGGCCAACGTCCTGACTTTC.